The 4 T cell receptor beta chains listed next were all sequenced from one sample in a study of blood T cell repertoires in COVID-19. Produced via immunoSEQ multiplex PCR; TCRdb's table is partial and in-frame only. The sample yields almost 300,000 clones, 89% seen once. The sample was peripheral blood. The receptors were sampled from a woman aged 25 to 39 with COVID-19, enrolled during active disease.

This clone came up once. V is TRBV28 and J is TRBJ1-5; possibly TRBD1 for D (5 bases). The CDR3 loop spans 15 amino acids. The germline CDR1 and CDR2 sequences are MDHEN and SYDVKM. Trimming took off 4 bases at V and 4 bases at J, with 14 bases between the two ends. CDR3 sequence: CASSSPGLPNQPQHF. The DNA of the CDR3 is TGTGCCAGCAGTTCCCCGGGACTCCCTAATCAGCCCCAGCATTTT.

The rearrangement joins TRBV5-1 to TRBJ1-1; tentatively, D is TRBD1 (5 bases). The CDR3 length is 15 residues. Between the trimmed V and J ends, which lost 4 bases and 0 bases, there was a span of 13 bases. CDR1 SGHRS and CDR2 YFSETQ come from the germline V gene. The CDR3 reads CASSRGVMMNTEAFF. The CDR3 DNA follows: TGCGCCAGCAGCAGGGGCGTGATGATGAACACTGAAGCTTTCTTT.

The gene calls are TRBV5-6 and TRBJ1-2; 8 bases line up with TRBD1. Germline CDR1 is SGHDT and CDR2 is YYEEEE. The CDR3 consists of 15 residues. The ends lost 0 bases at V and 4 bases at J; junction bases unmatched: 5. Here the CDR3 DNA reads TGTGCCAGCAGCTTGGAAACGGGACAGGCCTATGGCTACACCTTC. Its protein is CASSLETGQAYGYTF.

This clone has only a few counts. The chain recombines TRBV7-6 with TRBJ1-6, with 8 bases aligning to TRBD1. The germline gives CDR1 SGHVS, CDR2 FNYEAQ. This CDR3 is 14 amino acids long. Unmatched junction bases numbered 2, after V lost 5 bases and J lost 5 bases. The CDR3 sequence: CASSRTGNNSPLHF. CDR3 in DNA: TGTGCCAGCAGCCGGACAGGGAATAATTCACCCCTCCACTTT.